This T cell receptor (beta chain) was identified in a study of CD8+CD57+ T cells in acquired aplastic anemia. Study-level information: Each DNA sample taken from sorted CD4+ and CD8+ cells came to around 3.4 ug on average.

Genomic DNA, the template, was used for profiling of the TCR beta VDJ and CDR3. TCRdb reprocessed the reads via MiXCR and lists one record per CDR3 protein. The sample records 150,000 to 200,000 distinct CDR3 sequences, more than 45% being singletons. Before being chosen for sequencing, patients had shown CD8+CD57+ cell expansion by flow cytometry. All patients had severe acquired aplastic anemia. Among the patients, none had received any therapy at the time of blood sampling. V lost 6 bases to trimming and J lost 1 base; unmatched junction nucleotides: 7. CDR1 is MGHDK and CDR2 is SYGVNS in the germline V gene. The CDR3 is 15 amino acids.

The chain carries TRBV25-1 and TRBJ2-7, with 9 bases fitting TRBD2. This sequence was found in a human donor with aplastic anemia. Sequences were obtained from sorted CD4+, CD8+, or CD8+CD57+ T cells (not recorded which) from PBMCs. The CDR3 loop reads CASSRQRGVSYEQYF. The CDR3 DNA reads as TGTGCCAGCAGCCGGCAGCGGGGGGTGTCCTACGAGCAGTACTTC.